This T cell receptor (beta chain) was captured in a study of T cells in localized non-small cell lung cancer. Sequencing was performed with immunoSEQ multiplex PCR; in TCRdb, only in-frame clones are kept and a portion is missing. This repertoire shows 65,000 or so clones, roughly 76% found once; its top ten account for approximately 4.5%. Study-wide results and limits: Adjacent lung had a median approximately 50 of the 100 largest tumor clones.

Notes on this clone: The antigen remains unidentified.

CDR1 and CDR2 (germline): SGHTA, FQGTGA. This CDR3 comprises 16 residues. Deletions cut 2 bases from V and 1 base from J, with 11 bases between. The sequence derives from a man aged 35-69 years with stage II lung adenocarcinoma. The chain is built from TRBV7-3 and TRBJ2-2; D call uncertain. The input for sequencing was PBMCs, taken before any cancer treatment. Here the CDR3 reads CASSLQGSRNTGELFF. Written as DNA, the CDR3 is TGTGCCAGCAGCTTACAAGGCAGCAGGAACACCGGGGAGCTGTTTTTT.